These 9 T cell receptor beta chains share one sample of origin, sequenced in a study of beta chain features in type 1 diabetes. No cognate antigen is known for these TCRs. Whole-study findings and limits: Type 1 diabetes patients had TCRB CDR3s that were shorter (moderately but significantly so) in all four CD4+ subsets.

The entirety of the isolated RNA underwent reverse transcription, so expressed TCRB transcripts were sequenced. Sequencing used immunoSEQ multiplex PCR; TCRdb keeps in-frame clones, though not all of them. The data contain more than 100,000 clones, 7.5% to 9.5% of them singletons. Sample: central memory CD4+ T cells from blood. The receptors were gathered from a man aged 30 to 39 with type 1 diabetes.

This clone came up a few times. The J gene is TRBJ2-1, the V gene TRBV27, with 10 bases that match TRBD1. V gave up 9 bases and J gave up 3 bases; unmatched junction bases: 2. Germline CDR1 is MNHEY and CDR2 is SMNVEV (reference sequence). There are 13 residues in the CDR3. The CDR3 is CASGQGVYNEQFF. The CDR3 DNA sequence: TGTGCCAGTGGACAGGGGGTCTACAATGAGCAGTTCTTC.

The V gene is TRBV6-6, the J gene TRBJ2-5; D possibly corresponds to TRBD2 (6 bases). The CDR3 covers 13 residues. Trimming took off 6 bases at V and 3 bases at J, with 11 bases between the two ends. Germline V gene lookup returns CDR1 MNHNY and CDR2 SVGAGI (reference sequence). The CDR3: CASSAPSEETQYF. For the CDR3, the DNA is TGTGCCAGCAGCGCCCCTAGCGAAGAGACCCAGTACTTC.

This clone was counted only a few times. The rearrangement uses TRBV29-1 and TRBJ2-2; the D is unclear. Germline V CDR1 and CDR2: SQVTM, ANQGSEA. The CDR3 contains 12 residues. Trimming took 5 bases from V and 4 from J, leaving 8 bases between them. The chain's CDR3 is CSVMSGTGELFF. Written as DNA, the CDR3 is TGCAGCGTTATGTCAGGCACCGGGGAGCTGTTTTTT.

This clone has only a few counts. V usage is TRBV6-5 and J usage is TRBJ2-5; 7 nucleotides agree with TRBD2. The V and J ends lost 0 bases and 7 bases, in that order; junction bases with no gene match: 8. Germline-derived CDR1 and CDR2 are MNHEY and SVGAGI. The CDR3 has 15 amino acids. Here the CDR3 reads CASSYSGRETGTQYF. Here the CDR3 DNA reads TGTGCCAGCAGTTACTCCGGGCGGGAGACTGGGACCCAGTACTTC.

The chain employs TRBV5-1 and TRBJ2-1; 7 bases align to TRBD1. V lost 6 bases to trimming and J lost 0 bases; unmatched junction nucleotides: 3. CDR3 size: 14 residues. The V gene's germline CDR1 is SGHRS and CDR2 YFSETQ. The CDR3 coding sequence is TGCGCCAGCAACCAGGGGGACTCCTACAATGAGCAGTTCTTC. It translates to CASNQGDSYNEQFF.

The chain carries TRBV7-9 and TRBJ1-3; TRBD1 aligns across 7 bases. Germline trimming cut 4 bases from V and 0 bases from J; bases unmatched to any gene: 3. The CDR3 sequence is 15 residues long. Germline loops: CDR1 SEHNR, CDR2 FQNEAQ (reference sequence). The CDR3 protein is CASSSTGDSGNTIYF. In DNA, the CDR3 is TGTGCCAGCAGCTCTACAGGGGACTCTGGAAACACCATATATTTT.

The table lists this clone with a few counts. This sequence joins TRBV5-1 and TRBJ2-2; the D is unclear. V dropped 6 bases and J dropped 2 bases, with 17 bases sitting between them. The CDR3 length is 16 residues. In germline, CDR1 is SGHRS, CDR2 YFSETQ. The CDR3 is CASTVNPTGNTGELFF. The CDR3 DNA sequence: TGCGCCAGCACTGTCAACCCCACCGGTAACACCGGGGAGCTGTTTTTT.

In its sample, this clone was seen a few times. This chain uses TRBV27 with TRBJ2-5, with 12 bases that match TRBD2. Germline V gene lookup returns CDR1 MNHEY and CDR2 SMNVEV (reference sequence). The CDR3 loop spans 14 amino acids. J gave up 5 bases and V 6 bases, and 4 bases lay outside the gene matches. The chain's CDR3 is CASRLTSGGETQYF. CDR3 DNA: TGTGCCAGCAGATTGACTAGCGGGGGTGAGACCCAGTACTTC.

The chain couples TRBV6-6 to TRBJ2-2; TRBD2 aligns across 7 bases. Germline-derived CDR1 and CDR2 are MNHNY and SVGAGI (reference sequence). Unmatched junction bases numbered 4, after V lost 6 bases and J lost 6 bases. This CDR3 contains 13 residues. DNA of the CDR3: TGTGCCAGCAGCCTTGGGGGGGCCGGGGAGCTGTTTTTT. Translated, it gives CASSLGGAGELFF.